What follows describes a single T cell receptor (beta chain). Its antigen is unknown. This sample was taken from a study of OX40 agonist ivuxolimab in advanced cancers. Study background: An anti-OX40 (CD134) antibody with agonistic activity, ivuxolimab, was administered to patients. Each patient was given ivuxolimab into a vein every 2 weeks, at 0.01 to 10 mg/kg.

General observations from the study: Also showing low normalized T-cell clonal expansion were some of the nonresponders. More expanded clones were seen, on average, in CD8+ T cells than in CD4+.

Germline assignment: CDR1 MNHEY and CDR2 SMNVEV (reference sequence). The CDR3 length is 19 residues. V gave up 0 bases and J gave up 0 bases, with 20 bases separating them. Only in-frame clones appear in the TCRdb table, and some are missing; sequencing was by immunoSEQ multiplex PCR. The table lists 45,000 to 65,000 clones, roughly 90% of them singletons. The source material was CD4+ or CD8+ T cells sorted from blood, sampled in a trial of the OX40 agonist ivuxolimab. The rearrangement links TRBV27 to TRBJ1-1; perhaps TRBD1 as D (5 bases). The TCR originated in an adult with an advanced solid tumor such as melanoma, head and neck, liver or kidney cancer. In DNA form, the CDR3 reads TGTGCCAGCAGTTTATCGTCAATAGGGTCCAGGGTTCTGAACACTGAAGCTTTCTTT. As protein: CASSLSSIGSRVLNTEAFF.